A single sample gave rise to the 6 T cell receptor beta chains below, sequenced in a study of cytomegalovirus exposure and HLA in healthy donors. Primers for the PCR totalled 60 Vbeta and 13 Jbeta. Measured with immunoSEQ multiplex PCR; TCRdb has only the in-frame clones, and not every one. The sample has some 110,000 clones, about 9.4% seen once. The sequenced sample consisted of PBMCs. Source of these receptors: a man aged 40-49 years in good health and CMV-seropositive.

The chain combines TRBV9 with TRBJ1-1, with D possibly being TRBD1 (6 bases). Trimming shortened V by 2 bases and J by 1 base, and 21 bases separated the two germline ends. There are 18 residues in the CDR3. The germline V gene encodes CDR1 SGDLS and CDR2 YYNGEE. In nucleotides, the CDR3 is TGTGCCAGCAGCGTGGGGACCTCAGGGGCCGAACGGAACACTGAAGCTTTCTTT. As protein: CASSVGTSGAERNTEAFF.

This clone has only a few counts. V gene TRBV5-6 combines with J gene TRBJ2-2; D is unresolved. CDR1 and CDR2 from the germline V gene are SGHDT and YYEEEE. Trimming left V 1 base short and J 0 bases short, with 13 bases between. The CDR3 covers 17 residues. Here the CDR3 DNA reads TGTGCCAGCAGCTTGTCCGGGTATCTCGCGAACACCGGGGAGCTGTTTTTT. The encoded protein is CASSLSGYLANTGELFF.

This clone came up a few times. Different DNA sequences within this sample yield the same CDR3. The chain carries TRBV5-4 and TRBJ1-4; D is uncertain. Germline CDR1 SGHNT, CDR2 YYREEE (reference sequence). The CDR3 runs 16 residues. Trimming took off 1 base at V and 7 bases at J, with 17 bases between the two ends. CDR3 coding DNA: TGTGCCAGCAGCTTGAGTTCGCAGGCGGGAGGTGAAAAACTGTTTTTT. Amino acid sequence: CASSLSSQAGGEKLFF.

This clone has just a few counts. The rearrangement joins TRBV9 to TRBJ2-5; a possible D gene is TRBD1 (5 bases). The CDR3 has 14 residues. CDR1 and CDR2 (germline): SGDLS, YYNGEE. The V end was cut by 4 bases, the J end by 2 bases, with 12 bases between. In DNA, the CDR3 is TGTGCCAGCAGCTTATTCGACAGACAAGAGACCCAGTACTTC. Amino acids: CASSLFDRQETQYF.

This clone was seen more than once but under ten times. As DNA, the CDR3 is TGTGCCAGCAGGAAATACAGGAACACCGGGGAGCTGTTTTTT. This encodes CASRKYRNTGELFF. V gene TRBV27 combines with J gene TRBJ2-2; D is unresolved. Germline V gives CDR1 MNHEY, CDR2 SMNVEV (reference sequence). V lost 6 bases, J lost 1 base, and 9 bases lay in between. The CDR3 length is 14 residues.

This clone has a handful of counts. This chain joins TRBV6-5 and TRBJ1-5; D uncertain. The CDR3 extends over 13 amino acids. Germline CDR1 reads MNHEY; CDR2 reads SVGAGI. The V and J ends lost 6 bases and 7 bases respectively, with 13 bases between them. CDR3 in amino acids: CASSAREGQPQHF. The CDR3 nucleotides read TGTGCCAGCAGCGCGAGGGAAGGACAGCCCCAGCATTTT.